The TCR beta chain described here comes from a study of early T cells in non-severe SARS-CoV-2 infection. The ends lost 5 bases at V and 6 bases at J; junction bases unmatched: 11. This CDR3 region has 16 residues. Germline V CDR1 and CDR2: KGHSH, LQKENI. MiXCR was run by TCRdb on the 5' RACE reads, yielding one entry per CDR3 protein. Here the sample spans some 64,000 distinct CDR3 sequences, 9% to 10% being singletons. Overall study findings and caveats: VDJdb matching skewed toward anti-spike CD8 responses, missing private and CD4 specificities.

A remark on this clonotype: No antigen is known for it.

The receptor was derived from an adult who was a healthcare worker with PCR-confirmed SARS-CoV-2 infection or an uninfected control (not recorded which). The V gene is TRBV18, the J gene TRBJ2-2; 8 bases fit TRBD2. The sample here was whole blood, taken at baseline. CDR3 in amino acids: CASSRTSRSGSGELFF. Written as DNA, the CDR3 is TGTGCCAGCTCAAGGACTAGCAGGAGTGGTTCCGGGGAGCTGTTTTTT.